The sequence of this T cell receptor beta chain was determined in a study of STAT3 mutations in large granular lymphocyte leukemia. Across the study: Roughly half the longitudinally sequenced T-LGLL patients had canonical STAT3 mutations. Over half of T-LGLL patients had one or more immunosuppressive regimens.

Clones were sequenced by immunoSEQ multiplex PCR, and TCRdb holds only the in-frame ones, with some missing. The table lists over 8,000 clones, 85% to 90% of them singletons. This clone was seen just once. Its antigen is undetermined. CDR3 size: 17 residues. Germline-derived CDR1 and CDR2 are LNHNV and YYDKDF (reference sequence). Deletions cut 0 bases from V and 1 base from J, with 14 bases between. Study observations and caveats: Variable sampling intervals and differing treatment regimens complicated linking therapy response to TCR clonal burden changes. At least one immunodominant TCR beta clonotype appeared in every T-cell large granular lymphocyte leukemia patient. No sample exists from the first appearance of each clone.

The source material was peripheral blood mononuclear cells. The rearrangement links TRBV15 to TRBJ2-3; perhaps TRBD1 as D (6 bases). This receptor was obtained from an elderly man with T-cell large granular lymphocyte leukemia. Some clones in this sample may be carry-over from other donors' samples. CDR3 region: CATSRDARGDGTDTQYF. In DNA, the CDR3 is TGTGCCACCAGCAGAGATGCCAGGGGTGATGGCACAGATACGCAGTATTTT.